This T cell receptor beta chain is from a study of cytomegalovirus exposure and HLA in healthy donors. The study, taken as a whole, reports: According to reports, the classifier identified cytomegalovirus status with high specificity and sensitivity. For most TCR sequences rarity was the rule, although some public TCRs occurred in many donors. According to a later analysis, TCR clusters from the first cohort tended to co-occur in the approximately 120 validation repertoires. Some TCR beta chains (roughly 160 of them) were listed as cytomegalovirus-associated.

Concerning this clone: Its antigen is undetermined.

Generated by immunoSEQ multiplex PCR, the TCRdb table keeps only in-frame clones and is missing some. The sample contains roughly 130,000 clones, around 92% of which appear only once. Looked up from germline, CDR1 is SGHVS and CDR2 is FQNEAQ. CDR3 size: 16 residues. V was pared by 6 bases and J by 8 bases, with 12 bases of the junction left unmatched. This receptor was taken from a man between 25 and 39 years old in good health and CMV-seronegative. The chain couples TRBV7-8 to TRBJ1-4; 10 bases are shared with TRBD1. Sample: PBMCs. CDR3 region: CASSRRGTGDREKLFF. The CDR3, as DNA: TGTGCCAGCAGTCGTAGGGGGACAGGGGATCGAGAAAAACTGTTTTTT.